This TCR beta chain stems from a study of T cell repertoires in cytomegalovirus infection. Overall study: Public TCR beta signatures were indicative of both CMV infection and a matching HLA type.

Comment on this clonotype: Its antigen is as yet unknown.

TCRdb processed the reads anew with MiXCR; each CDR3 protein has one entry. The table records 650,000 to 900,000 distinct CDR3 sequences, around 29% of them present only once. The material sequenced was cultured CD8+ T cells from PBMCs, taken from culture after CMV antigen stimulation. The sequence was collected from a human donor in good health (CMV status not recorded). Some clones in this sample may be carry-over from other donors' samples.

The CDR3 loop is CASSAFRVEKVGAKNIQYF. The CDR3 DNA is TGTGCCAGCAGCGCTTTTCGGGTAGAGAAGGTGGGAGCCAAAAACATTCAGTACTTC. The chain recombines TRBV7-9 with TRBJ2-4; D is ambiguous. Germline V gene data show CDR1 as SEHNR and CDR2 as FQNEAQ (reference sequence). The V end was cut by 5 bases, the J end by 0 bases, with 23 bases between. The length of the CDR3 is 19 residues. The full variable domain, its missing parts supplied by reference TRBV7-9 and TRBJ2-4, is DTGVSQNPRHKITKRGQNVTFRCDPISEHNRLYWYRQTLGQGPEFLTYFQNEAQLEKSRLLSDRFSAERPKGSFSTLEIQRTEQGDSAMYLCASSAFRVEKVGAKNIQYFGAGTRLSVL.